This paragraph covers one TCR beta chain sequence. Its antigen is unidentified. This sample is drawn from a study of blood T cells in healthy people across ages. Using a J-beta primer mix together with a sample-barcoded 5' primer, a second PCR was run for about 7 to 12 cycles. TCRdb used MiXCR to reprocess the 5' RACE reads, holding one entry per CDR3 protein. The sample gives some 760,000 distinct CDR3 sequences, around 25% of which show up once; more than 3% is in the top ten. Overall study results and limits: Aged donors had fewer naive CD4+ cells and lower diversity than long-lived donors. Estimates drawn from one million T cells were deemed to understate diversity.

Aged roughly 6 to 90, donors were systemically healthy Caucasians from Russia. V lost 4 bases, J lost 0 bases, and 16 bases lay in between. Germline assignment: CDR1 LGHNA and CDR2 YSLEER. This CDR3 is 18 amino acids long. These records were also assigned to another study, of T cells of mothers and their children.

The sample was blood. The receptor was derived from a boy younger than 18 in good health. The chain uses TRBV4-3 and TRBJ2-6, with D perhaps matching TRBD2 (6 bases). Here the CDR3 DNA reads TGCGCCAGCAGCCCCAACGGGGGACGGATCTCTGGGGCCAACGTCCTGACTTTC. This codes for CASSPNGGRISGANVLTF.